This T cell receptor (beta chain) stems from a study of shared clonotypes between healthy human individuals (dated by TCRdb to about 2020). About the study as a whole: A couple of women and a few men aged 18 to 49 years were included in the cohort. To estimate repertoire size and how much clonotypes are shared between individuals, the study performed deep sequencing of blood TCR repertoires from a handful of healthy adults. For each donor, CD4 naive and CD4 memory were each given three plates, CD8 naive was given two plates, and CD8 memory was given one plate. To increase sequencing depth and limit assay-specific biases, TCR repertoire library preparation and sequencing were carried out by different laboratories using diverse techniques. Between about 0.94 and 10 billion PBMCs per donor were obtained by leukapheresis. The investigation overall reported the following: Clonotypes shared by all four sorted-subset donors showed higher generation probabilities than non-shared clonotypes. Even with the large sequencing depth, rarefaction of the sorted-subset datasets indicated that sequencing was incomplete. Only blood was sampled, and tissue TCR repertoires likely differ from those in blood. Based on pairwise subsampling, the degree of clonotype sharing among donors was expected to be affected by sequencing depth. Because the study included only a small number of donors, the genetic and exposure-history diversity represented was limited. When several donors were compared, the shared fraction of clonotypes was about 5.5% for naive CD4, 3% to 4% for naive CD8, 2% to 2.5% for memory CD4, and 0.35% to 0.5% for memory CD8. Larger estimated clonotype richness was generally found for naive subsets than for memory subsets.

Healthy HIV-negative adults with no recently reported acute infections or vaccinations were included as donors. Only Caucasian adults living in Nashville, Tennessee, USA were represented among the donors. CD4+ T cells were enriched through magnetic negative selection, after which naive cells were positively selected on CD45RA and the remaining negative fraction served as the memory subset. Blood was obtained by leukapheresis, after which PBMCs were separated by Ficoll-Histopaque density gradient centrifugation and cryopreserved in liquid nitrogen vapor phase. Analytical flow cytometry was used to check the purity and quantity of every magnetically sorted T cell population. Each sorted fraction had its genomic DNA isolated and then quantified by UV absorbance on a Nanodrop 2000c. Using the deep immunoSEQ assay, multiplex PCR amplified TCR CDR3 regions from genomic DNA. Extracted genomic DNA from each cell subset was distributed evenly across all wells of several immunoSEQ 96-well plates, and each plate was treated as a replicate. For sorted subsets, 150 to 200 ng genomic DNA, equal to 30,000 or so T cell genomes, was loaded into each replicate PCR. The purified libraries were quantified using a Qubit 3.0 fluorometer, sized with a Bioanalyzer 2100, and then quantified again using the KAPA Library Quantification kit. Every immunoSEQ 96-well plate was sequenced on a separate single-read 150-cycle Illumina NextSeq 550 flow cell. For the original study's pipeline: Because the immunoSEQ output included only junctional sequences and no quality scores, the filtering could not be the same as the filtering used for full-length reads. To assign V/J genes and CDR3, sequences were annotated against IMGT germline references using PyIR, a Python wrapper for IgBLAST v1.9. Reads were removed for weak V/J assignments (E-value above 1e-6), missing CDR3, stop codons, out-of-frame junctions, or ambiguous translated residues. A V3J clonotype was defined by an identical inferred V gene, J gene, and CDR3 amino acid sequence. Percentage overlap between repertoires was computed as shared unique clonotypes divided by the size of the smaller repertoire. Richness of each repertoire was evaluated using RTK rarefaction, the Chao1 estimator, and Recon v2.1 estimates of unobserved clonotypes. OLGA was used to compute generation probabilities for all TCRbeta clonotypes that the gDNA method yielded from a handful of donors. The table comes from immuneACCESS by way of TCRdb, which keeps in-frame sequences with V and J called. Part of the clones is missing from these tables; in studies checked, under half for an unresolved V gene and the rest for unknown reasons. That table supplies the V and J calls and clone size; D and trimming were determined from the DNA. This sample lists over a million clones; about 76% were detected once. Together, the top ten hold approximately 1.5% of the sample.

A few counts support this clone. Its recognized antigen is unknown. No much larger clonotype is one base removed from it; base qualities were not supplied. CDR1 and CDR2 are read off the germline V gene (reference sequence) as MNHEY and SMNVEV. The junction carries 14 bases between V and J, which are trimmed by 5 bases and 1 base respectively. The CDR3 has 15 amino acids, counting the end cysteine and phenylalanine. Only the CDR3 DNA stays, 45 bases, in frame from base 1. The sequence came from a man younger than 30 in good health. The specimen was memory CD4+ T cells sorted from blood. The cell subset or site label of this sample denotes: CD45RA-negative fraction. The chain couples TRBV27 to TRBJ1-1; TRBD1 is perhaps the D gene, given 6 matching bases. The bases are TGTGCCAGCAGTCCCAGGGGACTAGGGAACACTGAAGCTTTCTTT. Its amino acids are CASSPRGLGNTEAFF.